One sample yielded the 3 T cell receptor beta chains listed below, sequenced in a study of T-cell memory formation after mild COVID-19. TCRdb fed the 5' RACE reads into MiXCR, producing one record per CDR3 protein. The sample has about 240,000 distinct CDR3 sequences, approximately 9% seen once. The sequenced sample was PBMCs or a T cell subset sorted from them (not recorded which). Source of these receptors: a man aged 18 to 35 who had mild COVID-19 (a few samples of this study predate the infection). Cell type and time point are not known.

This clonotype was counted many times. CDR3 in DNA: TGCGCCAGCAGCTTTGGGAGCAATCAGCCCCAGCATTTT. It yields the protein CASSFGSNQPQHF. The genes are TRBV5-1 and TRBJ1-5; D is unclear. The CDR3 is 13 amino acids. The V end lost 2 bases, the J end lost 1 base, and 4 bases lay between the germline ends. Germline V gene lookup returns CDR1 SGHRS and CDR2 YFSETQ.

The rearrangement joins TRBV3-1 to TRBJ2-2; 7 nucleotides line up with TRBD2. After removal of 5 bases from V and 5 bases from J, the junction contained 14 bases not matched to a gene. Germline values: CDR1 LGHDT, CDR2 YNNKEL (reference sequence). The CDR3 covers 17 residues. CDR3 DNA: TGTGCCAGCAGCTGGACTAGTGCCCCGGTGAGGACCGGGGAGCTGTTTTTT. This encodes CASSWTSAPVRTGELFF.

This clonotype showed up just a few times. This rearrangement joins TRBV5-1 to TRBJ2-5; D gene ambiguous. Germline V gene lookup returns CDR1 SGHRS and CDR2 YFSETQ. V lost 6 bases and J 4 bases, leaving 7 bases between the germline ends. The CDR3 consists of 11 residues. CDR3 coding DNA: TGCGCCAGCAAGGGATCAGAGACCCAGTACTTC. This gives the protein CASKGSETQYF.